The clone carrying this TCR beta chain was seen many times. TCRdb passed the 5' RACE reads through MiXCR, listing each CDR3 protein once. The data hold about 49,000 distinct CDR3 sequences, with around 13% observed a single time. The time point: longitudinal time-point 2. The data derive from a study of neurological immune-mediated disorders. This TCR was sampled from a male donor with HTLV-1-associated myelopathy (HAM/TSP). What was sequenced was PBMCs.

CDR3 sequence reads: CASSFTETQYF. Written as DNA, the CDR3 is TGCGCCAGCAGCTTTACAGAGACCCAGTACTTC. The rearrangement links TRBV5-1 to TRBJ2-5; D remains ambiguous. The germline CDR1 and CDR2 sequences are SGHRS and YFSETQ. V was pared by 2 bases and J by 4 bases, with 3 bases between. The CDR3 loop spans 11 amino acids.